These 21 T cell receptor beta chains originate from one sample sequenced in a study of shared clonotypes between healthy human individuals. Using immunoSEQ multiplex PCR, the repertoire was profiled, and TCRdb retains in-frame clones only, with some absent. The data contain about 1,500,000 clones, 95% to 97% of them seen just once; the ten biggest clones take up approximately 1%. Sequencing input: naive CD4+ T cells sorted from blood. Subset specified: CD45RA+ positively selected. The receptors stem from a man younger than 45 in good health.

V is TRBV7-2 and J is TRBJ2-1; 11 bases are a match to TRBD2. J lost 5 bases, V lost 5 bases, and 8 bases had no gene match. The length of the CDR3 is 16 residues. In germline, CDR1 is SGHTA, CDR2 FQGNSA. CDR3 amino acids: CASSGAGTSGNNEQFF. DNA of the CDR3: TGTGCCAGCAGCGGCGCCGGGACTAGCGGCAACAATGAGCAGTTCTTC.

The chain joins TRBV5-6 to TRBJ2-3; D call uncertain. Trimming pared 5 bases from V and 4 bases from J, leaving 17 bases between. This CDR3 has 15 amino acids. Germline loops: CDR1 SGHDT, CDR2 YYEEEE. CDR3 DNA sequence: TGTGCCAGCAGGTTGTTAGGTCCAGGTCCAGATACGCAGTATTTT. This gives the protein CASRLLGPGPDTQYF.

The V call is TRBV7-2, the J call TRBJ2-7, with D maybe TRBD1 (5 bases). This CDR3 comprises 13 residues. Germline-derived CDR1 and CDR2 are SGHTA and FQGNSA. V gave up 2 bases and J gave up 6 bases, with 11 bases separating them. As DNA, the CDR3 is TGTGCCAGCAGCTTATTTTCTCAGGGCGAGCAGTACTTC. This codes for CASSLFSQGEQYF.

The CDR3 loop is CASSRLSGREPGELFF. The DNA for the CDR3 is TGTGCCAGCAGCCGGCTTAGCGGGAGGGAGCCCGGGGAGCTGTTTTTT. The V and J genes are TRBV7-6 and TRBJ2-2, with TRBD2 identical over 11 bases. CDR3 length equals 16 residues. Trimming at V came to 5 bases and at J to 6 bases, leaving 8 bases not matched to a gene. Per the germline V gene, CDR1 is SGHVS and CDR2 is FNYEAQ.

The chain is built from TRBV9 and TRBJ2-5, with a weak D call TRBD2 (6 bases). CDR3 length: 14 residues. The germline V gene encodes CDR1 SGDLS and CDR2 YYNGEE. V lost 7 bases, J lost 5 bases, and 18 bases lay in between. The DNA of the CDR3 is TGTGCCAGCGCCCGTGTCAGGGCGGGGGAGACCCAGTACTTC. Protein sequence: CASARVRAGETQYF. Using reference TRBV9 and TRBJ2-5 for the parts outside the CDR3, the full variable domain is DSGVTQTPKHLITATGQRVTLRCSPRSGDLSVYWYQQSLDQGLQFLIQYYNGEERAKGNILERFSAQQFPDLHSELNLSSLELGDSALYFCASARVRAGETQYFGPGTRLLVL.

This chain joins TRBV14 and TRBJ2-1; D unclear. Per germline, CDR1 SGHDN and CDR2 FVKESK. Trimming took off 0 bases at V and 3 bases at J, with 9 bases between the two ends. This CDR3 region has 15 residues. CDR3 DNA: TGTGCCAGCAGCCAAGACTACCTTCACTACAATGAGCAGTTCTTC. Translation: CASSQDYLHYNEQFF.

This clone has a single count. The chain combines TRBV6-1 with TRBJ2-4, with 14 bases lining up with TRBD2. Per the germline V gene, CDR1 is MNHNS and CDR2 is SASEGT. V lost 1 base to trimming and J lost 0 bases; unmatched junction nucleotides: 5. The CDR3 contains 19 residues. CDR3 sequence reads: CASSEGLAGGPLAKNIQYF. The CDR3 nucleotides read TGTGCCAGCAGTGAAGGACTAGCGGGAGGGCCCCTAGCCAAAAACATTCAGTACTTC.

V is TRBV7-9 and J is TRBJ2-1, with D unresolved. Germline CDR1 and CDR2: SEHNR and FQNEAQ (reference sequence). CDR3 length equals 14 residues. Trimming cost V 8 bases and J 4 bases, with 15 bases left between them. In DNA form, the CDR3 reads TGTGCCAGCGGGTCTGCCGGCCTGTACAATGAGCAGTTCTTC. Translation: CASGSAGLYNEQFF.

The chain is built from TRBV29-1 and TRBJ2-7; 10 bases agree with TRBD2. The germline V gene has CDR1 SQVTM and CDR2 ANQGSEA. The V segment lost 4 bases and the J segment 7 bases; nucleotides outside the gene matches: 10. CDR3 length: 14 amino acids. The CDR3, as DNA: TGCAGCGTTGTGCAGCGGGAGGGGACAAGGGAGCAGTACTTC. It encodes CSVVQREGTREQYF.

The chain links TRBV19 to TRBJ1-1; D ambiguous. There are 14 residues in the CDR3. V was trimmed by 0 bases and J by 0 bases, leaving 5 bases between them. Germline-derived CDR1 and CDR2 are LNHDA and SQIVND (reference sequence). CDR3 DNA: TGTGCCAGTAGTATAGATTTCCTGAACACTGAAGCTTTCTTT. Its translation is CASSIDFLNTEAFF.

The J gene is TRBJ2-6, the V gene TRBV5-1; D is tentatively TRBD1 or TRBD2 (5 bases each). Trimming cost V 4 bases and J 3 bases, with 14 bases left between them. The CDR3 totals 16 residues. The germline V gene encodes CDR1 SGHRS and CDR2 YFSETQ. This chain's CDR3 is CASSQGPSFGANVLTF. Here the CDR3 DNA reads TGCGCCAGCAGCCAGGGACCGTCCTTTGGGGCCAACGTCCTGACTTTC.

The CDR3 region is CASSLRDPGGTIYF. CDR3 nucleotides: TGTGCCAGCAGCCTCAGGGACCCCGGGGGCACCATATATTTT. This sequence joins TRBV7-9 and TRBJ1-3; possible D gene TRBD1, 5 bases. Trimming shortened V by 5 bases and J by 9 bases, and 17 bases separated the two germline ends. CDR1 is SEHNR and CDR2 is FQNEAQ in the germline V gene (reference sequence). The CDR3 loop spans 14 amino acids.

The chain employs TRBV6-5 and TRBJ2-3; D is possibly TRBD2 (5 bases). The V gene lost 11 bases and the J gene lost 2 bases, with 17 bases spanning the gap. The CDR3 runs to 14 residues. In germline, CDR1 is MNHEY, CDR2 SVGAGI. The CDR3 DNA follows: TGTGCCTGTCGACTAAACCCTAACACAGATACGCAGTATTTT. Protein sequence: CACRLNPNTDTQYF.

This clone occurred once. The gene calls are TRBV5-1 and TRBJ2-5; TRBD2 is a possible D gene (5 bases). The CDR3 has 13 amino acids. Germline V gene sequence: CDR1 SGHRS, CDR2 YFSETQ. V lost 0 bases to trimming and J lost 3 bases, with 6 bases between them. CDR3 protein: CASSLETKETQYF. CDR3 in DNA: TGCGCCAGCAGCTTGGAGACTAAAGAGACCCAGTACTTC.

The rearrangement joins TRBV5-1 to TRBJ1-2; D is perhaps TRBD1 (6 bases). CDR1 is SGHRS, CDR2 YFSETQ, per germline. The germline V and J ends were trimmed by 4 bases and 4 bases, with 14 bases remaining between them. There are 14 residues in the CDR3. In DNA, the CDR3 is TGCGCCAGCAGCAGGCAACAGGGCTTCTATGGCTACACCTTC. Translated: CASSRQQGFYGYTF. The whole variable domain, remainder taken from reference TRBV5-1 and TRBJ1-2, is KAGVTQTPRYLIKTRGQQVTLSCSPISGHRSVSWYQQTPGQGLQFLFEYFSETQRNKGNFPGRFSGRQFSNSRSEMNVSTLELGDSALYLCASSRQQGFYGYTFGSGTRLTVV.

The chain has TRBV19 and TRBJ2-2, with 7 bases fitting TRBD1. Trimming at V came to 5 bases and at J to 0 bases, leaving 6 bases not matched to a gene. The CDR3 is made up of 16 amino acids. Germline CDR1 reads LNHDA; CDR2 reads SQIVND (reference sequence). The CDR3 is CASSWDRQANTGELFF. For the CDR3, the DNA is TGTGCCAGTAGTTGGGACAGACAAGCGAACACCGGGGAGCTGTTTTTT.

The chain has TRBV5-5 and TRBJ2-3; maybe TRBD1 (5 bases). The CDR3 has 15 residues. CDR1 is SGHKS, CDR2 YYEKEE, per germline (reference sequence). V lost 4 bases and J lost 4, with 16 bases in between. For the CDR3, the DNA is TGTGCCAGCAGCCCGCCCAGGGATGGTGCAGATACGCAGTATTTT. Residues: CASSPPRDGADTQYF. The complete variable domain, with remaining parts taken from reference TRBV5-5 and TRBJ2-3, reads DAGVTQSPTHLIKTRGQQVTLRCSPISGHKSVSWYQQVLGQGPQFIFQYYEKEERGRGNFPDRFSARQFPNYSSELNVNALLLGDSALYLCASSPPRDGADTQYFGPGTRLTVL.

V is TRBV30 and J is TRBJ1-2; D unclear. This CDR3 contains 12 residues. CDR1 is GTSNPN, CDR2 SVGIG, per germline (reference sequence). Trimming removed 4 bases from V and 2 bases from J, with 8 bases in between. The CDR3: CAWIDLNYGYTF. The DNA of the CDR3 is TGTGCCTGGATCGACCTGAACTATGGCTACACCTTC.

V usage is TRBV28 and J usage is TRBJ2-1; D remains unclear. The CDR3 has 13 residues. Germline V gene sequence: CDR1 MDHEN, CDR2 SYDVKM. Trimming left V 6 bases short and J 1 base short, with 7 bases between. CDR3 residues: CASSSPSYNEQFF. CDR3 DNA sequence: TGTGCCAGCAGCTCCCCATCCTACAATGAGCAGTTCTTC.

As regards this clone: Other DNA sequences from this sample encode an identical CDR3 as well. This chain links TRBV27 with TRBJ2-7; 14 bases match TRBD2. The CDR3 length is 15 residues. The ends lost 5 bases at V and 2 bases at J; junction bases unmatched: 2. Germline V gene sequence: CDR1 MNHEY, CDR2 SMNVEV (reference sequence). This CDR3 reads CASSLTSGRAYEQYF. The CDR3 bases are TGTGCCAGCAGTCTGACTAGCGGGAGGGCCTACGAGCAGTACTTC.

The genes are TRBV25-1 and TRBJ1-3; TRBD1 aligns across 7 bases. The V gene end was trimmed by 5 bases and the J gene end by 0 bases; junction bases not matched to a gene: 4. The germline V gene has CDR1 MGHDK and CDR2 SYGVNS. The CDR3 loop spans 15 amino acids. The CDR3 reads CASSHGTDSGNTIYF. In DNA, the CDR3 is TGTGCCAGCAGTCATGGGACAGACTCTGGAAACACCATATATTTT.